The TCR beta chain under discussion was sequenced for a study of radiotherapy plus CTLA-4 blockade in lung cancer. Using immunoSEQ multiplex PCR, the repertoire was profiled, and TCRdb retains in-frame clones only, with some absent. Altogether 30,000 to 40,000 clones are present, under 85% being singletons, with the ten largest covering around an eighth. The CDR3 is made up of 15 amino acids. The V and J ends lost 7 bases and 9 bases respectively, with 22 bases between them. The V gene's germline CDR1 is MNHNS and CDR2 SASEGT. The V gene is TRBV6-1, the J gene TRBJ1-5; the D gene is possibly TRBD1 (6 bases). The sequencing here drew on peripheral blood, taken from a patient treated with radiotherapy plus ipilimumab. The TCR originated in a human donor with non-small cell lung cancer that progressed on radiotherapy plus ipilimumab. The CDR3 sequence: CASTNLGGATPPQHF. DNA for the CDR3: TGTGCCAGCACTAATCTGGGGGGGGCGACGCCGCCCCAGCATTTT.